The 17 T cell receptor beta chains below were found in one sample sequenced in a study of breast tumors, draining lymph nodes, adjacent tissues. TCRdb itself ran the multiplex PCR reads through MiXCR, one entry per CDR3 protein. Of around 250,000 distinct CDR3 sequences listed, 30% to 35% are singletons. Samples came from axillary lymph nodes draining the breast cancer. The sequencing sample was made of axillary lymph node tissue. These receptors were taken from a female donor with breast cancer. Some clones in this sample may be carry-over from other donors' samples.

On this clonotype: This sequence may be a read error, since a much larger clone differs from it by one base. V and J are TRBV9 and TRBJ2-5, with 10 bases matching TRBD2. This CDR3 is 17 amino acids long. The germline CDR1 and CDR2 sequences are SGDLS and YYNGEE. V was clipped by 0 bases and J by 7 bases; unmatched bases: 12. CDR3 amino acids: CASSVGESGRAAATQYF. In DNA form, the CDR3 reads TGTGCCAGCAGCGTAGGAGAGAGCGGGAGGGCCGCAGCGACCCAGTACTTC.

This clonotype was seen ten or more times. The chain couples TRBV5-6 to TRBJ1-2; 8 bases are a match to TRBD1. Germline CDR1 is SGHDT and CDR2 is YYEEEE. CDR3 length: 17 amino acids. With 0 bases clipped from V and 5 bases from J, the junction kept 12 bases outside the gene matches. Here the CDR3 reads CASSLVAATGARYGYTF. The CDR3 DNA is TGTGCCAGCAGCTTGGTTGCCGCGACAGGGGCCCGGTATGGCTACACCTTC.

The chain carries TRBV7-8 and TRBJ2-4, with D possibly matching TRBD1 (5 bases). There are 16 residues in the CDR3. Per the germline V gene, CDR1 is SGHVS and CDR2 is FQNEAQ. Trimming took 0 bases from V and 2 from J, leaving 11 bases between them. The CDR3 DNA is TGTGCCAGCAGCTTAGCGGTGGGGCTGACCAAAAACATTCAGTACTTC. Translating it yields CASSLAVGLTKNIQYF.

This clonotype was counted only a few times. The chain has TRBV27 and TRBJ2-5; D unclear. V lost 3 bases, J lost 1 base, and 9 bases lay in between. CDR1 MNHEY and CDR2 SMNVEV come from the germline V gene (reference sequence). This CDR3 is 14 amino acids long. CDR3 region: CASSFNEAQETQYF. CDR3 bases: TGTGCCAGCAGTTTCAATGAGGCCCAAGAGACCCAGTACTTC.

This clonotype appeared a few times. The chain combines TRBV6-6 with TRBJ2-2, with D maybe TRBD2 (6 bases). The CDR3 consists of 14 residues. The V end was cut by 5 bases, the J end by 7 bases, with 14 bases between. Germline values: CDR1 MNHNY, CDR2 SVGAGI (reference sequence). CDR3 region: CASSLLRGGGELFF. The CDR3 coding sequence is TGTGCCAGCAGTCTCCTGCGGGGAGGCGGGGAGCTGTTTTTT.

The genes are TRBV27 and TRBJ1-5; possible D gene TRBD1, 5 bases. V was clipped by 1 base and J by 3 bases, with 7 bases between them. Germline CDR1 and CDR2: MNHEY and SMNVEV (reference sequence). The CDR3 covers 14 residues. The DNA of the CDR3 is TGTGCCAGCAGTTTATGGGGCCCCAATCAGCCCCAGCATTTT. Protein product: CASSLWGPNQPQHF.

The sample holds many counts of this clonotype. The rearrangement joins TRBV7-3 to TRBJ2-1; TRBD2 matches 11 bases. The CDR3 is made up of 16 amino acids. Germline V lookup: CDR1 SGHTA, CDR2 FQGTGA. V shed 5 bases and J 7 bases; nucleotides not matched to a gene: 10. CDR3 loop: CASSPGLAEGMNEQFF. Here the CDR3 DNA reads TGTGCCAGCAGCCCGGGACTAGCGGAGGGAATGAATGAGCAGTTCTTC.

This clonotype was seen at least ten times. The rearrangement links TRBV7-9 to TRBJ2-3, with a tentative D call TRBD2 (5 bases). Germline values: CDR1 SEHNR, CDR2 FQNEAQ (reference sequence). There are 12 residues in the CDR3. For the CDR3, the DNA is TGTGGGTGTGGCGGGTTCCCAGATACGCAGTATTTT. Protein product: CGCGGFPDTQYF.

This clonotype was seen only once. The V call is TRBV15, the J call TRBJ2-7; TRBD2 aligns across 7 bases. The CDR3 length is 17 residues. V trimming: 3 bases; J trimming: 0 bases; junction bases outside the gene matches: 11. Per germline, CDR1 LNHNV and CDR2 YYDKDF (reference sequence). The CDR3 protein is CATSSAPGLTNSYEQYF. The DNA of the CDR3 is TGTGCCACCAGCAGTGCTCCGGGACTAACGAACTCCTACGAGCAGTACTTC.

The chain employs TRBV10-3 and TRBJ2-1; 13 bases line up with TRBD2. Germline V lookup: CDR1 ENHRY, CDR2 SYGVKD. This CDR3 comprises 16 residues. Trimming at V came to 7 bases and at J to 5 bases, leaving 8 bases not matched to a gene. CDR3 amino acids: CAIKGTSGEHHNEQFF. The DNA of the CDR3 is TGTGCCATCAAGGGGACTAGCGGGGAGCACCACAATGAGCAGTTCTTC.

This clonotype was counted ten times or more. The chain joins TRBV2 to TRBJ1-5, with 8 positions matching TRBD1. Trimming removed 6 bases from V and 5 bases from J; junction bases left unmatched: 6. The germline gives CDR1 SNHLY, CDR2 FYNNEI. CDR3 size: 14 residues. DNA of the CDR3: TGTGCCAGCAGCGATACAGGGGGATATCAGCCCCAGCATTTT. This gives the protein CASSDTGGYQPQHF.

This sequence joins TRBV10-3 and TRBJ2-1; 10 positions agree with TRBD1. Losses at the gene ends were 10 bases for V and 15 bases for J; bases not matched to a gene: 15. The CDR3 loop spans 13 amino acids. The germline V gene has CDR1 ENHRY and CDR2 SYGVKD. CDR3 coding DNA: TGTGCCACTGGACAGGGGGTCTTCGCCCAGTCGTTCTTC. Its translation: CATGQGVFAQSFF.

In the case of this clonotype: An end of the junction does not agree with germline; a read error may underlie this. V is TRBV6-1 and J is TRBJ2-1; no definite D call. Germline-derived CDR1 and CDR2 are MNHNS and SASEGT. The CDR3 covers 17 residues. The CDR3 bases are TGTGCCAGCGGTGAAGTCCTCTCCTCTAGCTCCTACAATGAGCAGTTCTTC. Amino acid sequence: CASGEVLSSSSYNEQFF.

This clonotype was seen many times. CDR3 nucleotide sequence: TGTGCCAGCAGCCCAATCGAAGATCAGCCCCAGCATTTT. Translated: CASSPIEDQPQHF. The chain couples TRBV6-6 to TRBJ1-5; D is unresolved. The V end was cut by 6 bases, the J end by 5 bases, with 11 bases between. The germline gives CDR1 MNHNY, CDR2 SVGAGI (reference sequence). The CDR3 loop spans 13 amino acids.

Ten or more counts support this clonotype. The chain recombines TRBV11-3 with TRBJ2-7, with 7 bases lining up with TRBD1. Germline assignment: CDR1 SGHNT and CDR2 YENEEA. The CDR3 extends over 15 amino acids. V shed 1 base, J shed 5 bases, and the junction held 8 bases outside the gene matches. The CDR3 region is CASSLADRPLDEQYF. CDR3 coding DNA: TGTGCCAGCAGCTTAGCGGACAGGCCGTTAGACGAGCAGTACTTC.

Comments on this clonotype: A junction end diverges from the germline sequence, so it may reflect a read error. The chain uses TRBV5-1 and TRBJ2-2, with 7 bases identical to TRBD2. Per the germline V gene, CDR1 is SGHRS and CDR2 is YFSETQ. The CDR3 runs to 16 residues. This chain's CDR3 is CASSVIGRINTRELFF. The CDR3 bases are TGCGCCAGCAGCGTTATCGGGAGGATAAACACCCGGGAGCTGTTTTTT.

Note on this clonotype: One base away lies a much larger clone, so this may be a sequencing read error. This chain joins TRBV10-1 and TRBJ2-7; possibly TRBD1 for D (5 bases). The CDR3 has 13 amino acids. Trimming pared 2 bases from V and 9 bases from J, leaving 14 bases between. CDR1 is WNHNN, CDR2 SYGVQD, per germline (reference sequence). CDR3 residues: CASSEPIIGVQYF. The CDR3 bases are TGCGCCAGCAGTGAGCCGATTATAGGGGTGCAGTACTTC.